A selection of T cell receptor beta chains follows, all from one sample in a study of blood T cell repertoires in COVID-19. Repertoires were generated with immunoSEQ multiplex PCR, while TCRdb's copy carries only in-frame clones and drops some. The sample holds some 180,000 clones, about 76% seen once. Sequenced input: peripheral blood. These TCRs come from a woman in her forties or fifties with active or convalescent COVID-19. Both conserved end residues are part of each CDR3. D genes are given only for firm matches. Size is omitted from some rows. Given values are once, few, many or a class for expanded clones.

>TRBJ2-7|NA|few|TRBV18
CASSNRISTAGKEHEQYF
TGTGCCAGCTCGAACCGAATCTCAACCGCAGGGAAGGAGCACGAGCAGTACTTC
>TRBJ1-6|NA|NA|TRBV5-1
CASSPGQGALNSPLHF
TGCGCCAGCAGCCCGGGTCAAGGGGCCCTTAATTCACCCCTCCACTTT
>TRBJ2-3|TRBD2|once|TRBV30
CAWTGKLAGGPGADTQYF
TGTGCCTGGACCGGAAAACTAGCGGGAGGGCCTGGCGCAGATACGCAGTATTTT
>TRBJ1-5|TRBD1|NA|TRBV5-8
CASSLNRGQSNQPQHF
TGTGCCAGCAGCCTTAACAGGGGGCAGTCGAATCAGCCCCAGCATTTT
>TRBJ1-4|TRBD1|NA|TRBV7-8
CASSPRTGTNEKLFF
TGTGCCAGCAGCCCTCGGACAGGAACTAATGAAAAACTGTTTTTT
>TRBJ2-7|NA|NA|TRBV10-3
CAISDQNFPYEQYF
TGTGCCATCAGTGATCAGAATTTTCCCTACGAGCAGTACTTC
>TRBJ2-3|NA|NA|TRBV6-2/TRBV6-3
CASSYSPGLYTQYF
TGTGCCAGCAGTTACTCCCCCGGACTCTATACGCAGTATTTT
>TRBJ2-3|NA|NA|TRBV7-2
CASSFIDTQYF
TGTGCCAGCAGCTTCATAGATACGCAGTATTTT
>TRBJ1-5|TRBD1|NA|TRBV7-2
CASSSGGKSNQPQHF
TGTGCCAGCAGCTCAGGGGGCAAGAGCAATCAGCCCCAGCATTTT
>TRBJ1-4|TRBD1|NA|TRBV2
CASLKDRDAEKLFF
TGTGCCAGTCTAAAAGACAGGGACGCTGAAAAACTGTTTTTT
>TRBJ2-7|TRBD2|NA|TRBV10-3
CAISLAGSHSYEQYF
TGTGCCATCAGTTTAGCGGGTTCTCACTCCTACGAGCAGTACTTC
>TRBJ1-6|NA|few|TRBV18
CASSRGGGSPLHF
TGTGCCAGCTCACGGGGGGGTGGATCACCCCTCCACTTT
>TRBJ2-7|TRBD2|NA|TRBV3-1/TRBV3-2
CASSATSGSSYEQYF
TGTGCCAGCAGCGCAACTAGCGGGAGCTCCTACGAGCAGTACTTC
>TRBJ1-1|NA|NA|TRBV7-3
CASSLMGGQGTEAFF
TGTGCCAGCAGCCTCATGGGGGGGCAAGGCACTGAAGCTTTCTTT
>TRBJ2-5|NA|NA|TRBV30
CAWSLDRGETQYF
TGTGCCTGGAGTCTGGACCGAGGGGAGACCCAGTACTTC
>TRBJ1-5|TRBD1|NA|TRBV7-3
CASSRDREQPQHF
TGTGCCAGCAGCCGGGACAGGGAACAGCCCCAGCATTTT
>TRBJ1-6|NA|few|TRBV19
CASLPPGGPNSPLHF
TGTGCCAGCCTCCCCCCGGGAGGCCCAAATTCACCCCTCCACTTT
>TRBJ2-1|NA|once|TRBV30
CAWSVRGNEQFF
TGTGCCTGGAGTGTAAGGGGGAATGAGCAGTTCTTC
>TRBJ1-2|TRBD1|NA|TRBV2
CASSAGGDRAFTYGYTF
TGTGCCAGCAGCGCCGGTGGGGACAGGGCTTTTACCTATGGCTACACCTTC
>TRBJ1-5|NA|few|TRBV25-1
CASSGGASNQPQHF
TGTGCCAGCAGTGGCGGGGCTAGCAATCAGCCCCAGCATTTT
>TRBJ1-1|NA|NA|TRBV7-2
CASSLVGSGTEAFF
TGTGCCAGCAGCTTAGTCGGGAGCGGCACTGAAGCTTTCTTT
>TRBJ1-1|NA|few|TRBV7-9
CASSLDAVMNTEAFF
TGTGCCAGCAGCTTAGACGCGGTTATGAACACTGAAGCTTTCTTT